The T cell receptor beta chain described here comes from a study of cytomegalovirus exposure and HLA in healthy donors. General study points: Most TCRs appeared rarely, but some public TCRs recurred in many donors. Both high specificity and high sensitivity reportedly marked the classifier's diagnosis of cytomegalovirus status. Specificity for CMV antigens was confirmed in vitro for a few of the CMV-associated chains. According to a subsequent analysis, TCR clusters from the first cohort were inclined to appear together in the roughly 120 validation repertoires.

Assay used: immunoSEQ multiplex PCR; TCRdb lists only in-frame clones, some missing. The sample has 45,000 to 65,000 clones, 85% to 95% seen once. As concerns this clone: Antigen specificity is unknown.

The CDR3 sequence is 20 residues long. The J segment lost 5 bases and the V segment lost 0 bases, leaving 17 bases of the junction unmatched. Germline V gene lookup returns CDR1 SGDLS and CDR2 YYNGEE. The specimen sequenced was PBMCs. V gene TRBV9 combines with J gene TRBJ2-6; 7 nucleotides align to TRBD1. This clonotype was sampled from a woman aged 18-29 years in good health and CMV-seropositive. CDR3 sequence: CASSVDSLRGTASWANVLTF. The DNA for the CDR3 is TGTGCCAGCAGCGTAGATAGCCTGAGGGGGACAGCCTCGTGGGCCAACGTCCTGACTTTC.